This T cell receptor (beta chain) was observed in a study of blood T cell repertoires in COVID-19. The wider study: The United States, Italy and Spain supplied acute and convalescent COVID-19 samples. T cells, B-cell-depleted T cells, or PBMCs provided the cDNA or gDNA that served as material.

Assay used: immunoSEQ multiplex PCR; TCRdb lists only in-frame clones, some missing. The sample contains tens of thousands of clones, around 90% of which appear only once. V dropped 8 bases and J dropped 0 bases, with 11 bases sitting between them. Germline values: CDR1 SNHLY, CDR2 FYNNEI. The length of the CDR3 is 14 residues. The sequence was obtained from a human donor in a cohort sampled during active COVID-19. The sequencing input was peripheral blood. This rearrangement joins TRBV2 to TRBJ1-3, with TRBD1 as a possible D gene (5 bases). The CDR3 sequence is CASGGLRSGNTIYF. CDR3 coding DNA: TGTGCCAGCGGGGGACTGCGCTCTGGAAACACCATATATTTT.